The text below deals with one TCR beta chain. This specimen comes from a study of blood T cell repertoires in COVID-19. About the research overall: The samples span acute and convalescent COVID-19 from the United States, Italy and Spain. From T cells, B-cell-depleted T cells, or PBMCs came the material, which was cDNA or gDNA.

In the study's own analysis: Amplification from reference gene primers served as the basis for estimated nucleated cell counts. Repertoires were generated with immunoSEQ multiplex PCR, while TCRdb's copy carries only in-frame clones and drops some. V, J and clone size are taken as reported in that table, and D and trimming were inferred from the DNA itself. This sample carries 95,000 to 150,000 clones, around 85% of them seen once, and the ten largest clones take around 3%. The TCR comes from a woman older than 75 with COVID-19, enrolled during active disease. The specimen sequenced was peripheral blood.

The CDR3 loop is CASRRTSGTNTGELFF. The CDR3 DNA sequence: TGTGCCAGCAGGCGAACTAGCGGGACGAACACCGGGGAGCTGTTTTTT. The rearrangement uses TRBV7-6 and TRBJ2-2; TRBD2 agrees at 10 bases. V gave up 6 bases and J gave up 0 bases; unmatched junction bases: 4. The CDR3 consists of 16 residues. Per the germline V gene, CDR1 is SGHVS and CDR2 is FNYEAQ. Full variable domain (outside the CDR3, taken from reference TRBV7-6 and TRBJ2-2): GAGVSQSPRYKVTKRGQDVALRCDPISGHVSLYWYRQALGQGPEFLTYFNYEAQQDKSGLPNDRFSAERPEGSISTLTIQRTEQRDSAMYRCASRRTSGTNTGELFFGEGSRLTVL.